This TCR beta chain was sequenced in a study of T cell responses to AZD1222 COVID-19 vaccine (dated by TCRdb to 2020 to 2023). With regard to the full study: AZD1222 recipients whose second dose came at about 4 weeks and those whose second dose came at about 12 weeks were combined into one group, since spike-specific TCR depth and breadth did not differ between the two schedules. TCR sequencing was performed for 230 to 250 trial participants, of whom about 200 were given two doses of AZD1222 and approximately 26 were given two doses of MenACWY control vaccine. Trial participants were enrolled by age into subgroups of 18-55, 56-69 and 70-plus years, and around 150, 28 and 57 TCR-sequenced participants, respectively, were included in these subgroups.

This clone was detected once. It lacks a known antigen. Base qualities are missing; no much larger clone stands one base away. Interpreted using the paper, the time point label stands for: baseline before first vaccination. Vaccinee samples were obtained from the UK trials COV001 and COV002, which included a single-blind randomized controlled phase 2/3 trial of AZD1222 (ChAdOx1 nCoV-19) in healthy adults. For TCRbeta chain sequencing, PBMC samples were collected from trial participants at day 0 and at day 28 after the second dose. CDR1 and CDR2 are drawn from the germline V gene (reference sequence): PRHDT, FYEKMQ. The CDR3 contains 16 residues, cysteine and phenylalanine counted. Just CDR3 DNA is preserved here, 48 bases in frame from base 1. The germline V end is reduced by 5 bases and the J end by 1 base; junction bases left unmatched: 8. The CDR3 regions of human TCRbeta chains were analyzed by immunosequencing. The authors' analysis ran thus. TCRs in the repertoires were compared against a reference library of SARS-CoV-2-specific TCRs that had been generated with the MIRA antigen-specificity platform. Breadth meant the fraction of unique TCRs that were SARS-CoV-2-associated, whereas depth meant the fraction of total T cells that were SARS-CoV-2-associated. Using the MIRA data, each spike-specific TCR was assigned both to the spike region to which the TCR was reactive and to a CD4 or CD8 class. Log10-transformed breadth and depth values were compared by one-way ANOVA with Sidak's multiple comparisons tests. TCRdb took over this immuneACCESS table, retaining in-frame rearrangements with V and J assigned. Such tables are incomplete; in checked studies, under half of the missing clones stem from an unresolved V gene, and the remainder is unexplained. V and J calls and clone size are given by that table; D and trimming were obtained from the DNA. In all, the sample holds 130,000 or so clones, and over 85% of those were seen once. Approximately 3.1% of the sample is held by the ten biggest clonotypes.

Overall results and qualifications from the work: After two AZD1222 doses, both the breadth and the depth of spike-specific TCRs were significantly higher than at day 0 and than in MenACWY recipients. Participants were mostly white British, with more females than males. The authors suggested clonal diversity may have been underestimated. Nearly half of unique spike-specific TCRs reportedly recognized epitopes outside regions mutated in the B.1.351 and B.1.1.7 variants. The vaccine-associated CD4 TCRs covered the entire spike protein, and the dominant responses fell in regions 160-218 and 743-854. Because no samples from the day 14 peak response were available, repertoires could be characterized only after the peak T cell response. The 56-69-year group was small, and its depth increase did not reach significance, likely because of low power. Conclusions about previously exposed vaccinees are limited because only a handful of AZD1222 recipients were SARS-CoV-2 seropositive at baseline.

This clonotype originated in an adult in good health. Specimen: peripheral blood, collected on day 0 of AZD1222 vaccination. Recombination linked TRBV13 to TRBJ2-5, with 9 junctional bases fitting TRBD1. In nucleotides, the sequence is TGTGCCAGCAGCAACTCCCTGACAGGGGGCCAAGAGACCCAGTACTTC. It specifies CASSNSLTGGQETQYF.